This TCR beta chain was documented in a study of PD-L1 blockade in urothelial cancer. Background on the study: The authors examined blood 3 weeks (second dose) and 6 weeks after treatment start. Blood gave a median 141,255 T cells.

V was clipped by 4 bases and J by 5 bases, with 13 bases between them. The germline CDR1 and CDR2 sequences are KGHSH and LQKENI. CDR3 length equals 14 residues. Whole-study findings and limits: Pretreatment blood TCR clonality under the median forecast improved survival.

Turning to this clone: The antigen is unknown.

Measured with immunoSEQ multiplex PCR; TCRdb has only the in-frame clones, and not every one. The repertoire consists of 43,000 or so clones, with around 84% occurring once and the leading ten covering 15% to 20%. Sample time point: pretreatment peripheral blood. The chain couples TRBV18 to TRBJ2-3; D might be TRBD2 (5 bases). The TCR was taken from a man between 60 and 75 years old with urothelial cancer. The specimen was PBMCs, collected around atezolizumab (anti-PD-L1) treatment. CDR3 nucleotides: TGTGCCAGCTCACGGTGGGAGTCCGGAGATACGCAGTATTTT. It yields the protein CASSRWESGDTQYF.